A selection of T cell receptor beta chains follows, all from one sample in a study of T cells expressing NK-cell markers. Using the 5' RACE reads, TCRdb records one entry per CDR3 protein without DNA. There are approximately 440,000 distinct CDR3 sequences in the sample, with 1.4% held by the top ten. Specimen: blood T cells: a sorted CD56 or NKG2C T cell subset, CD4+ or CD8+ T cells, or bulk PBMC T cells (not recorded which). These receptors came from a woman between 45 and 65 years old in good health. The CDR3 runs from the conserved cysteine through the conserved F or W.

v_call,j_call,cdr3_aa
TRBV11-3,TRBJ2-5,CASRLTSYEFQETQYF
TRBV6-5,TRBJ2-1,CASRGTSGISEQFF
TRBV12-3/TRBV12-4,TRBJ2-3,CGSGVADTQYF
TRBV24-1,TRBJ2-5,CATSGPRGALPETQYF
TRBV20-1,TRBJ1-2,CSAWDRKSYGYTF
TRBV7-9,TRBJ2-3,CASRRLGTDTQYF
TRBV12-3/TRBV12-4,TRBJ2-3,CASSSGTGRVDTQYF
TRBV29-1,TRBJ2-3,CSVPVQSTDTQYF
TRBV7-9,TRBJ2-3,CASSGKLANEVHWTDTQYF
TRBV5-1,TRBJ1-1,CASSSQGDAFF
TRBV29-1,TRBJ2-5,CSASTSGRLIQETQYF
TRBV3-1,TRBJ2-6,CASRTGAGANVLTF
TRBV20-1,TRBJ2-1,CSARVMSNSYNEQFF
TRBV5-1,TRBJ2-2,CASSPEAPGTVRLFGELFF
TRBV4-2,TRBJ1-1,CASSQERTGVYTEAFF
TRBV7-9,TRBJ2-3,CASSPGTSGLTDTQYF
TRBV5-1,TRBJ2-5,CASSLMGQKETQYF
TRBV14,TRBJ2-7,CASSRSDYEQYF
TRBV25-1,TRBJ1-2,CASSGDTGEEVYCYTF
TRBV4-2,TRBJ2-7,CASSRGLSYEQYF
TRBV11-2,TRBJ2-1,CASSLEGTSGRAYEQFF
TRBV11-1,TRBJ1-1,CASGRTQGTEAFF
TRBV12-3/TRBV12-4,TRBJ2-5,CASSLAGGEGETQYF
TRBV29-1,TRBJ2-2,CSVEMGGANTGELFF
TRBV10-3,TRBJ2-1,CAISGRSGTSNEQFF